Presented here are 2 T cell receptor beta chains from one specimen sequenced in a study of CD8 T cells in ankylosing spondylitis. Notes on the study in general: Apparently characteristic of ankylosing spondylitis blood was a TCR beta motif (roughly eight highly homologous variants).

Their antigens are not known. One entry per CDR3 protein, called by TCRdb with MiXCR from the 5' RACE reads. The table has hundreds of thousands of distinct CDR3 sequences, 12% seen once. The sequencing input was blood, either unsorted or a sorted T cell fraction (not recorded which). Every receptor here comes from a male donor with ankylosing spondylitis.

In DNA, the CDR3 is TGCAGTGCTAAAGGACCCATTGGGGGCTACACCTTC. It yields the protein CSAKGPIGGYTF. The chain employs TRBV20-1 and TRBJ1-2; D unclear. CDR1 DFQATT and CDR2 SNEGSKA come from the germline V gene (reference sequence). The CDR3 runs to 12 residues. V lost 4 bases, J lost 8 bases, and 14 bases lay in between.

This clonotype was counted ten times or more. The genes are TRBV24-1 and TRBJ2-1; D may correspond to TRBD1 or TRBD2 (6 bases each). The CDR3 runs 17 residues. Germline CDR1 KGHDR, CDR2 SFDVKD. The V end was cut by 2 bases, the J end by 0 bases, with 13 bases between. CDR3 coding DNA: TGTGCCACCAGTGATTCCCAAGGGGGGAGCTCCTACAATGAGCAGTTCTTC. Amino acid sequence: CATSDSQGGSSYNEQFF.